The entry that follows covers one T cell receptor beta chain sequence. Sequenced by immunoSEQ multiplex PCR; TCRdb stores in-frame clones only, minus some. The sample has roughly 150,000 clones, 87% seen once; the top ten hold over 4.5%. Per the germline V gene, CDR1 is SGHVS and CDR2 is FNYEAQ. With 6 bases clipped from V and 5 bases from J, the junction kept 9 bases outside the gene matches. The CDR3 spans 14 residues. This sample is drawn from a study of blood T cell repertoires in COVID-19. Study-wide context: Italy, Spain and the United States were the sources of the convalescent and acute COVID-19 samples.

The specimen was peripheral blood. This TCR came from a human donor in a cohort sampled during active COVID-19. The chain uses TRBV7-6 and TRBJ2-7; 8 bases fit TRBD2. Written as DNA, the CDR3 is TGTGCCAGCAGTCCACCGGGGGGGGTCCACGAGCAGTACTTC. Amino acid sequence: CASSPPGGVHEQYF. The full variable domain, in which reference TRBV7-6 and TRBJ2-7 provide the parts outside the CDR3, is GAGVSQSPRYKVTKRGQDVALRCDPISGHVSLYWYRQALGQGPEFLTYFNYEAQQDKSGLPNDRFSAERPEGSISTLTIQRTEQRDSAMYRCASSPPGGVHEQYFGPGTRLTVT.